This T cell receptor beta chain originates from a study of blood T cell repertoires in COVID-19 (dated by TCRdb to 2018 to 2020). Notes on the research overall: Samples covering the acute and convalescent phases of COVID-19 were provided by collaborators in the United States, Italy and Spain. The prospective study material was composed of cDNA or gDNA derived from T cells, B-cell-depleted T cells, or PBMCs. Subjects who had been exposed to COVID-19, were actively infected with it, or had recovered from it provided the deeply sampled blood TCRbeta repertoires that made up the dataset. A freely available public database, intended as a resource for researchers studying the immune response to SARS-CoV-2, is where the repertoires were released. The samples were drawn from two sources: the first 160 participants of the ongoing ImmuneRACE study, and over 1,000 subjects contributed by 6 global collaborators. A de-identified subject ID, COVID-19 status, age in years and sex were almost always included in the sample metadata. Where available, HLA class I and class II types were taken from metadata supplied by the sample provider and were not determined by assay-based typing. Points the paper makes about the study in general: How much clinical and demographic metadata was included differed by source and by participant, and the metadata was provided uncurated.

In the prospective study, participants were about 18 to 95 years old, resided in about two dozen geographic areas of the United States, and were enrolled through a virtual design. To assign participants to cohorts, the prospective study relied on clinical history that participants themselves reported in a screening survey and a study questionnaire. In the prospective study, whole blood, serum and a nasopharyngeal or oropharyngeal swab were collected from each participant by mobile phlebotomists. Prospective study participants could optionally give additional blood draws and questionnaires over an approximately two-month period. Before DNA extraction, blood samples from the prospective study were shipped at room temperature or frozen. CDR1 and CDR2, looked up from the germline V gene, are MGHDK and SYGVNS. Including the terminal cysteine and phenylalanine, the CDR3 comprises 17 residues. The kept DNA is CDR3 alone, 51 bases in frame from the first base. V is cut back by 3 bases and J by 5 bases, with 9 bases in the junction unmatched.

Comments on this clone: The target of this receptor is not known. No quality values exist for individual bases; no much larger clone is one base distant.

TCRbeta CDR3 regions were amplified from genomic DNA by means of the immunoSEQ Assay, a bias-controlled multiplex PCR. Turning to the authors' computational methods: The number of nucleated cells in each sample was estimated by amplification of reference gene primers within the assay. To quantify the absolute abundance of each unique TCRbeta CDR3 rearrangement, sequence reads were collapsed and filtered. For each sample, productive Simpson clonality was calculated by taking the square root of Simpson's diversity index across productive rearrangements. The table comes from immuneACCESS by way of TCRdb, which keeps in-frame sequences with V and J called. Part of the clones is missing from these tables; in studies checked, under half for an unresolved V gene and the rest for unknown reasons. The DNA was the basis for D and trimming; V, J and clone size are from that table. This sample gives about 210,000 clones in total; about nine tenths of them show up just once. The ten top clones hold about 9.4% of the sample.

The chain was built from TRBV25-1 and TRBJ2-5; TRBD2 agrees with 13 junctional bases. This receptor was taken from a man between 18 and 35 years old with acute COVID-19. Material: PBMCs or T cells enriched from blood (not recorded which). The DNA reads TGTGCCAGCAGTGACCCAGGACTAGCGGGAGCGCGGGAGACCCAGTACTTC. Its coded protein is CASSDPGLAGARETQYF.